This paragraph covers one T cell receptor (beta chain) sequence. The antigen is not known. These data belong to a study of vaccination and CD4 T cells after COVID-19. CDR3 length: 13 residues. Per germline, CDR1 SGHNT and CDR2 YENEEA. V was pared by 1 base and J by 5 bases, with 8 bases between. The Oncomine TCR Beta short-read assay was applied to DNA of cultured CD4+ T cells. TCRdb fed the PCR reads into MiXCR, producing one record per CDR3 protein. Of about 4,300 distinct CDR3 sequences listed, about 41% are singletons. Described treatment: roughly ten-day PBMC culture with coronavirus spike peptide pools or control peptides (ViraFEST assay).

The gene calls are TRBV11-3 and TRBJ2-5; D ambiguous. The specimen was CD4+ T cells from blood, cultured in vitro. The sequence derives from a human donor who had recovered from COVID-19. CDR3 nucleotides: TGTGCCAGCAGCTTAGGAGTGGGGGAGACCCAGTACTTC. Its translation is CASSLGVGETQYF.